This T cell receptor beta chain was retrieved from a study of cytomegalovirus exposure and HLA in healthy donors. The V and J ends lost 3 bases and 3 bases, in that order; junction bases with no gene match: 7. The CDR3 is 17 amino acids. CDR1 is LGHNT and CDR2 is FRNRAP in the germline V gene. PCR primers comprised 60 Vbeta and 13 Jbeta primers. In the source study's methods: Later analysis identified approximately 88 million unique TCR beta chains, around 10 million shared. TCRdb's table, derived via immunoSEQ multiplex PCR, lists solely in-frame clones and lacks some. That table furnishes V, J and clone size, whereas the DNA furnished D and trimming. The sample shows 90,000 or so clones, approximately 76% of them seen only once.

V and J are TRBV12-5 and TRBJ1-5; 11 bases match TRBD1. Sequenced: PBMCs. This TCR derives from a man aged 30-40 years in good health and CMV-seropositive. CDR3 loop: CASGLIGTGGHNQPQHF. DNA for the CDR3: TGTGCTAGTGGTTTAATTGGGACAGGGGGTCACAATCAGCCCCAGCATTTT.